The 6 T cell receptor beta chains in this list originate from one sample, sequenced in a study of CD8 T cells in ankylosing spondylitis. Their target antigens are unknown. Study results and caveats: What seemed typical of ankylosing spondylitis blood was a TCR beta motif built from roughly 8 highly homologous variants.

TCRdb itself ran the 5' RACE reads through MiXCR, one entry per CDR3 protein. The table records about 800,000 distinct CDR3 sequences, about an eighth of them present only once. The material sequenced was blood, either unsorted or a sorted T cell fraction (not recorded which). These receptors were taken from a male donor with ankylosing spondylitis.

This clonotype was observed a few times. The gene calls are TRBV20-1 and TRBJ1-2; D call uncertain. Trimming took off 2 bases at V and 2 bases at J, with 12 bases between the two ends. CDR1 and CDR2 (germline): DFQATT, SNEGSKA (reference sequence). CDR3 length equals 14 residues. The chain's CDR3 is CSARKKASNYGYTF. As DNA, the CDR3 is TGCAGTGCTAGAAAAAAGGCCTCAAACTATGGCTACACCTTC.

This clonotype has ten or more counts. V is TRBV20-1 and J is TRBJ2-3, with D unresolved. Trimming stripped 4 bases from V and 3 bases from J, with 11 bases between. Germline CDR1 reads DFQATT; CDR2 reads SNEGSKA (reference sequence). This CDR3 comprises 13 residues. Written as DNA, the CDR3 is TGCAGTGCTACCGGGCTTCCGACAGATACGCAGTATTTT. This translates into CSATGLPTDTQYF.

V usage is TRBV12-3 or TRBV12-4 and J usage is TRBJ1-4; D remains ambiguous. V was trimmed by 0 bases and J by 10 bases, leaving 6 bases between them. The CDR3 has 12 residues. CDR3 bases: TGTGCCAGCAGTTTAGCAGGTCGAAAACTGTTTTTT. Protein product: CASSLAGRKLFF.

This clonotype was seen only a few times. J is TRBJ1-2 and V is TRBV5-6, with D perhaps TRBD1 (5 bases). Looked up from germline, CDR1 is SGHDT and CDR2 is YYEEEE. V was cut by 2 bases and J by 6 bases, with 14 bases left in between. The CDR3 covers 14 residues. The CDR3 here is CASSLSGRGHGYTF. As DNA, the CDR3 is TGTGCCAGCAGCTTATCAGGGAGGGGACATGGCTACACCTTC.

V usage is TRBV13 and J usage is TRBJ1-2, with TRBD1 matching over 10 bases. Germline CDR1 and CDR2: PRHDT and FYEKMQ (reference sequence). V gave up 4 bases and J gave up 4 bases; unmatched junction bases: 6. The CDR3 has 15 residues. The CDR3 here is CASSSRQGASYGYTF. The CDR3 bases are TGTGCCAGCAGCTCCCGACAGGGGGCTTCCTATGGCTACACCTTC.

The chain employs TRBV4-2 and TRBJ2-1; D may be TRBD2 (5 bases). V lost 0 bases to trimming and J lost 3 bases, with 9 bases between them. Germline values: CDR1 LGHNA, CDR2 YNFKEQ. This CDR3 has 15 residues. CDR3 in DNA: TGTGCCAGCAGCCAAGATCAGGACTTCTACAATGAGCAGTTCTTC. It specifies CASSQDQDFYNEQFF.